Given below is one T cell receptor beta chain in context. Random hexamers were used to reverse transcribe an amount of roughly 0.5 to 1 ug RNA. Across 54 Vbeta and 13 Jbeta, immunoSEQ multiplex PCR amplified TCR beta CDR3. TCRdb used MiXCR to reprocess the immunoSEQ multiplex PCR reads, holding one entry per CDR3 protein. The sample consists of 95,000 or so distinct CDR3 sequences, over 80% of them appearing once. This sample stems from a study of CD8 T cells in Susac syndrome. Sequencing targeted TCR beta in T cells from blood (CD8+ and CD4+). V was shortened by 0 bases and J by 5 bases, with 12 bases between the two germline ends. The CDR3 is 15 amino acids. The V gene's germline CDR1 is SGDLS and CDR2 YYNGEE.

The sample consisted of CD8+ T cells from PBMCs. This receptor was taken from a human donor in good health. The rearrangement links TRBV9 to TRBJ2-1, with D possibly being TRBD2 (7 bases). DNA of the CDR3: TGTGCCAGCAGCGTAGATAGGGGGGGGGACAATGAGCAGTTCTTC. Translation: CASSVDRGGDNEQFF.